One and the same sample provided the 20 T cell receptor beta chains below, sequenced in a study of T-cell reconstitution after alpha-beta-depleted transplantation in children. Unique molecular identifiers were used in preparing the TCRbeta library. MiXCR, applied by TCRdb to the PCR reads, yields one record per CDR3 protein. The table has 120,000 to 150,000 distinct CDR3 sequences, roughly 9% seen once. Material: PBMCs, mostly from graft donor cells, obtained 180 days after TCRalphabeta/CD19-depleted stem cell transplant. The receptors were gathered from a female patient under 10 years old who had a stem cell transplant for congenital amegakaryocytic thrombocytopenia, so the T cells may come from the graft donor.

This clonotype was observed at least ten times. The V and J genes are TRBV3-1 and TRBJ2-7; 8 bases fit TRBD2. This CDR3 spans 15 amino acids. Trimming removed 2 bases from V and 3 bases from J; junction bases left unmatched: 6. CDR1 is LGHDT, CDR2 YNNKEL, per germline (reference sequence). CDR3 region: CASSQNPGGDYEQYF. DNA for the CDR3: TGTGCCAGCAGCCAAAACCCGGGAGGGGACTACGAGCAGTACTTC.

This clonotype was observed a few times. The CDR3 DNA reads TGCGCCAGCAGCTTCCCGCTATACCGGGACAGGGGGCCCGCAGATACGCAGTATTTT. This sequence encodes CASSFPLYRDRGPADTQYF. This chain uses TRBV5-1 with TRBJ2-3; 12 bases map to TRBD1. CDR3 length: 19 amino acids. V lost 2 bases to trimming and J lost 4 bases; unmatched junction nucleotides: 14. CDR1 and CDR2 from the germline V gene are SGHRS and YFSETQ. Drawing the rest from reference TRBV5-1 and TRBJ2-3, the complete variable domain is KAGVTQTPRYLIKTRGQQVTLSCSPISGHRSVSWYQQTPGQGLQFLFEYFSETQRNKGNFPGRFSGRQFSNSRSEMNVSTLELGDSALYLCASSFPLYRDRGPADTQYFGPGTRLTVL.

This clonotype was detected many times. The CDR3 spells CASSSGQFDSNQPQHF. The CDR3 DNA reads as TGTGCCAGCAGCTCAGGACAGTTCGATAGCAATCAGCCCCAGCATTTT. The chain combines TRBV7-9 with TRBJ1-5, with D possibly being TRBD1 (6 bases). This CDR3 is 16 amino acids long. Germline CDR1 reads SEHNR; CDR2 reads FQNEAQ (reference sequence). V lost 4 bases and J lost 0, with 13 bases in between.

In its sample, this clonotype was seen many times. The chain has TRBV7-2 and TRBJ2-2, with 7 bases matching TRBD2. The V and J ends lost 4 bases and 7 bases, in that order; junction bases with no gene match: 9. Germline V lookup: CDR1 SGHTA, CDR2 FQGNSA. The CDR3 covers 15 residues. The CDR3 DNA sequence: TGTGCCAGCAGCTCCCGGGGAGGGCGGATCGGGGAGCTGTTTTTT. This sequence encodes CASSSRGGRIGELFF.

This clonotype was observed at least ten times. The V gene is TRBV5-1, the J gene TRBJ1-4, with TRBD1 matching over 11 bases. The germline gives CDR1 SGHRS, CDR2 YFSETQ. CDR3 length: 15 residues. Trimming removed 4 bases from V and 7 bases from J; junction bases left unmatched: 6. The CDR3 loop is CASSKGQGALEKLFF. The DNA of the CDR3 is TGCGCCAGCAGCAAAGGACAGGGGGCGCTTGAAAAACTGTTTTTT.

This clonotype was seen many times. The chain uses TRBV5-1 and TRBJ2-3; the match to TRBD2 covers 7 bases. The CDR3 spans 16 residues. Germline lookup yields CDR1 SGHRS and CDR2 YFSETQ. Trimming took 0 bases from V and 5 from J; bases not matched to a gene: 9. The DNA for the CDR3 is TGCGCCAGCAGCTTGGGCGGGAGCTCGGTTTTAGATACGCAGTATTTT. Translating it yields CASSLGGSSVLDTQYF.

The chain uses TRBV12-3 or TRBV12-4 and TRBJ1-2; maybe TRBD1 (6 bases). V lost 6 bases to trimming and J lost 5 bases, with 16 bases between them. The CDR3 consists of 14 residues. This CDR3 is CASSSDRNFYGYTF. The DNA for the CDR3 is TGTGCCAGCAGCTCCGACAGGAATTTTTATGGCTACACCTTC.

This clonotype was picked up many times. The CDR3, as DNA: TGTGCCAGCAGTCTAAGTCTCCGGGATCGGGAGACCCAGTACTTC. It codes for CASSLSLRDRETQYF. V is TRBV12-3 or TRBV12-4 and J is TRBJ2-5, with D maybe TRBD2 (5 bases). V lost 5 bases and J lost 5, with 18 bases in between. The CDR3 runs 15 residues.

The sample holds many counts of this clonotype. The chain links TRBV7-7 to TRBJ2-1; 7 nucleotides line up with TRBD2. The trim removed 4 bases at V and 9 bases at J, leaving 15 bases unmatched. The CDR3 runs to 16 residues. Germline CDR1 reads SSHAT; CDR2 reads FNYEAQ (reference sequence). The CDR3 region is CASSSLRGEGNGEQFF. The DNA for the CDR3 is TGTGCCAGCAGCTCTCTACGAGGGGAGGGAAATGGTGAGCAGTTCTTC. Based on the CDR3 plus reference TRBV7-7 and TRBJ2-1, the full variable domain is GAGVSQSPRYKVTKRGQDVTLRCDPISSHATLYWYQQALGQGPEFLTYFNYEAQPDKSGLPSDRFSAERPEGSISTLTIQRTEQRDSAMYRCASSSLRGEGNGEQFFGPGTRLTVL.

This chain connects TRBV7-2 to TRBJ1-5; 8 bases align to TRBD1. The V gene end was trimmed by 1 base and the J gene end by 5 bases; junction bases not matched to a gene: 4. The length of the CDR3 is 15 residues. Germline lookup yields CDR1 SGHTA and CDR2 FQGNSA. The CDR3 sequence: CASSLDVTGDQPQHF. The DNA of the CDR3 is TGTGCCAGCAGCTTAGACGTGACAGGGGATCAGCCCCAGCATTTT.

This clonotype was counted many times. The rearrangement joins TRBV20-1 to TRBJ1-5; 8 positions agree with TRBD1. Unmatched junction bases numbered 3, after V lost 0 bases and J lost 5 bases. The CDR3 is 14 amino acids. Germline V gene lookup returns CDR1 DFQATT and CDR2 SNEGSKA (reference sequence). The CDR3 DNA reads as TGCAGTGCTAGAGACAGGGGGCGATATCAGCCCCAGCATTTT. As protein: CSARDRGRYQPQHF.

Regarding this clonotype: The junction and the germline gene differ at one end; a read error may be behind it. This CDR3 reads CATSQDLQGVDEQYF. The CDR3 DNA follows: TGTGCCACCAGCCAAGATCTACAGGGGGTCGACGAGCAGTACTTC. The V gene is TRBV3-1, the J gene TRBJ2-7; 8 bases align to TRBD1. This CDR3 region has 15 residues. Germline assignment: CDR1 LGHDT and CDR2 YNNKEL (reference sequence).

This clonotype was seen ten or more times. The rearrangement links TRBV19 to TRBJ2-1; no clear D gene. Germline assignment: CDR1 LNHDA and CDR2 SQIVND (reference sequence). CDR3 length: 11 residues. V lost 8 bases to trimming and J lost 4 bases, with 6 bases between them. The CDR3 reads CASEEYNEQFF. CDR3 nucleotides: TGTGCCAGTGAGGAATACAATGAGCAGTTCTTC.

V gene TRBV20-1 combines with J gene TRBJ2-5; 7 bases line up with TRBD2. V lost 5 bases and J lost 2; bases outside the gene matches: 14. The CDR3 spans 16 residues. Germline V CDR1 and CDR2: DFQATT, SNEGSKA (reference sequence). The CDR3 here is CSAPTLRGWVQETQYF. The DNA for the CDR3 is TGCAGTGCTCCTACTCTGCGGGGGTGGGTACAAGAGACCCAGTACTTC.

This clonotype was seen a few times. The CDR3 spells CASSIWGGNQPQHF. DNA of the CDR3: TGTGCCAGTAGTATTTGGGGTGGCAATCAGCCCCAGCATTTT. The rearrangement joins TRBV19 to TRBJ1-5; D unresolved. Germline CDR1 and CDR2: LNHDA and SQIVND (reference sequence). With 3 bases removed from V and 2 bases from J, the gap between germline ends came to 8 bases. The CDR3 runs to 14 residues.

This clonotype was detected many times. This chain links TRBV12-3 or TRBV12-4 with TRBJ2-1, with D perhaps matching TRBD2 (6 bases). The V and J ends lost 0 bases and 6 bases respectively, with 18 bases between them. The CDR3 is 17 residues long. The CDR3 loop is CASSLARGVTRGNEQFF. DNA for the CDR3: TGTGCCAGCAGTTTAGCGCGGGGTGTCACTAGGGGCAATGAGCAGTTCTTC.

There are many counts of this clonotype. The chain links TRBV10-3 to TRBJ2-3; D might be TRBD1 (5 bases). The CDR3 is made up of 14 amino acids. Germline V gives CDR1 ENHRY, CDR2 SYGVKD. Deletions cut 7 bases from V and 0 bases from J, with 11 bases between. CDR3 sequence (DNA): TGTGCCATCAAGAGTGGGGCTAGCACAGATACGCAGTATTTT. It codes for CAIKSGASTDTQYF.

This clonotype was detected only a few times. CDR3 sequence: CASTQSGYGYTF. CDR3 sequence (DNA): TGTGCCAGCACCCAGTCAGGTTATGGCTACACCTTC. V gene TRBV12-3 or TRBV12-4 combines with J gene TRBJ1-2; no clear D gene. The CDR3 contains 12 residues. Between the trimmed V and J ends, which lost 7 bases and 5 bases, there was a span of 11 bases.

This clonotype was detected many times. The V call is TRBV20-1, the J call TRBJ1-6, with D unresolved. Germline V lookup: CDR1 DFQATT, CDR2 SNEGSKA (reference sequence). V was shortened by 0 bases and J by 8 bases, with 11 bases between the two germline ends. The CDR3 is 14 residues long. This CDR3 is CSARDPRPDSPLHF. Written as DNA, the CDR3 is TGCAGTGCTAGAGATCCACGGCCGGATTCACCCCTCCACTTT.

This clonotype was counted between two and nine times. V gene TRBV5-1 combines with J gene TRBJ2-1; 8 bases align to TRBD2. Germline CDR1 and CDR2: SGHRS and YFSETQ. V lost 4 bases, J lost 10 bases, and 16 bases stayed unmatched. The CDR3 sequence is 16 residues long. CDR3: CASSPSDGGAFREQFF. The DNA for the CDR3 is TGCGCCAGCAGCCCCTCTGACGGGGGGGCCTTCCGGGAGCAGTTCTTC.